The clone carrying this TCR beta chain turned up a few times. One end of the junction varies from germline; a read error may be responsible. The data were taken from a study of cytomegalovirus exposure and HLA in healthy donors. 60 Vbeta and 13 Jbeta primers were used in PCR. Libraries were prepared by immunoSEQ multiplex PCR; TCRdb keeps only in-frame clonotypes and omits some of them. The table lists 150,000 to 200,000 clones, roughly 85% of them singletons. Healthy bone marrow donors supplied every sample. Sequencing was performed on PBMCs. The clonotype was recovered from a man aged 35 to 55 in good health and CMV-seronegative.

The CDR3 nucleotides read TGTTCCAGCAGCTTAGATAACAGGGTTGAAAAACTGTTTTTT. This gives the protein CSSSLDNRVEKLFF. The chain has TRBV7-9 and TRBJ1-4, with D possibly matching TRBD1 (6 bases). There are 14 residues in the CDR3. CDR1 SEHNR and CDR2 FQNEAQ come from the germline V gene (reference sequence).